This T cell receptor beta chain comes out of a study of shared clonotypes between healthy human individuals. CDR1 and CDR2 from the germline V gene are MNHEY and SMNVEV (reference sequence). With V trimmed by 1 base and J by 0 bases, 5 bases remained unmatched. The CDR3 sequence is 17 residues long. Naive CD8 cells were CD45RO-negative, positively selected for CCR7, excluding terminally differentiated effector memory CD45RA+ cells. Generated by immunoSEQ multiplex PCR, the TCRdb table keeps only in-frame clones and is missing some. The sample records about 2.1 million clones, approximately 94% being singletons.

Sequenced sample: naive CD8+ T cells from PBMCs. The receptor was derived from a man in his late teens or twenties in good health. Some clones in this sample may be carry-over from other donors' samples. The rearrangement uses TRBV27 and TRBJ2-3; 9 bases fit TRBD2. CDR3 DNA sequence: TGTGCCAGCAGTTTATTTACCGGGACTAGCAGCACAGATACGCAGTATTTT. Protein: CASSLFTGTSSTDTQYF.